Sequencing of this TCR beta chain was carried out in a study of OX40 agonist ivuxolimab in advanced cancers. Whole-study results and caveats: CD8+ T cells were the subset that, on average, had more expanded clones than CD4+. Some nonresponders likewise displayed low normalized T-cell clonal expansion.

Baseline, cycle 4 day 1, and cycle 7 day 1 were the blood sampling points. The germline gives CDR1 MNHEY, CDR2 SVGAGI. The V and J ends lost 0 bases and 2 bases respectively, with 13 bases between them. This CDR3 is 16 amino acids long. TCRdb keeps only in-frame clones here, not all; method: immunoSEQ multiplex PCR. The sample yields 55,000 to 70,000 clones, over 80% seen once. About this clone: Its antigen is unknown.

This material consisted of CD4+ or CD8+ T cells sorted from blood, taken in a trial of the OX40 agonist ivuxolimab. The V and J genes are TRBV6-5 and TRBJ1-1; perhaps TRBD1 as D (5 bases). The sequence was collected from an adult with an advanced solid tumor such as melanoma, head and neck, liver or kidney cancer. The CDR3 sequence is CASSYSDQGVNTEAFF. Written as DNA, the CDR3 is TGTGCCAGCAGTTACTCGGATCAGGGAGTAAACACTGAAGCTTTCTTT.